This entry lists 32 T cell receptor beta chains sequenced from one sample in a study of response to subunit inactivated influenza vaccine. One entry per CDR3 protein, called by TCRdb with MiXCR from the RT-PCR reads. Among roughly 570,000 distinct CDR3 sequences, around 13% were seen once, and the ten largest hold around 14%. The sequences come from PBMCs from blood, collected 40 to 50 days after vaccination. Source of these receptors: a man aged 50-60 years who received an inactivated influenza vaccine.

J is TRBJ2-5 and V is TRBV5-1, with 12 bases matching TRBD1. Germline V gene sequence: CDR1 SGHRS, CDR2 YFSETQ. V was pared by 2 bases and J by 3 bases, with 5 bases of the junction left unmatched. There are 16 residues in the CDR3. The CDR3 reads CASSFTGTGGEETQYF. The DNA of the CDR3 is TGCGCCAGCAGCTTTACCGGGACAGGGGGCGAAGAGACCCAGTACTTC.

The CDR3 sequence: CASSLQGFETQYF. In DNA, the CDR3 is TGTGCCAGCAGCTTACAGGGTTTCGAGACCCAGTACTTC. The genes are TRBV5-5 and TRBJ2-5, with D perhaps matching TRBD1 (6 bases). Germline V gives CDR1 SGHKS, CDR2 YYEKEE (reference sequence). Trimming pared 2 bases from V and 5 bases from J, leaving 10 bases between. The CDR3 consists of 13 residues.

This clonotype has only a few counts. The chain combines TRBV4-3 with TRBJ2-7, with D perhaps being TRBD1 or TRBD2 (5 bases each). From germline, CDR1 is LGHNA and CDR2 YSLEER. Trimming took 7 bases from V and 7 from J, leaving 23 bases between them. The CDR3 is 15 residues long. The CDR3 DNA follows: TGCGCCAGCACTCAACGACTGGGACGCCTGGGGGAGCAGTACTTC. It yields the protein CASTQRLGRLGEQYF.

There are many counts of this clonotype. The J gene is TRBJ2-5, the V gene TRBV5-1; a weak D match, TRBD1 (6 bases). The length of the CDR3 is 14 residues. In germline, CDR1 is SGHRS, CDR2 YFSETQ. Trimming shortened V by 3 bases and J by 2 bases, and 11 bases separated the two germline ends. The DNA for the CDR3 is TGCGCCAGCAGCTCCGGACAGCAGCAAGAGACCCAGTACTTC. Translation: CASSSGQQQETQYF.

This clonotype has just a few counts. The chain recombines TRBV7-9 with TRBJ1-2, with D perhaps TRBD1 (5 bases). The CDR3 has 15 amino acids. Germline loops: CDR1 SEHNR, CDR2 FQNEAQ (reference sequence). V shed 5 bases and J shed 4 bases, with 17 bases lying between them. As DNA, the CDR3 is TGTGCCAGCAGCCAAACCGGGACGATGATCTATGGCTACACCTTC. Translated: CASSQTGTMIYGYTF. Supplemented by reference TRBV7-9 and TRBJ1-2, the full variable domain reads DTGVSQNPRHKITKRGQNVTFRCDPISEHNRLYWYRQTLGQGPEFLTYFQNEAQLEKSRLLSDRFSAERPKGSFSTLEIQRTEQGDSAMYLCASSQTGTMIYGYTFGSGTRLTVV.

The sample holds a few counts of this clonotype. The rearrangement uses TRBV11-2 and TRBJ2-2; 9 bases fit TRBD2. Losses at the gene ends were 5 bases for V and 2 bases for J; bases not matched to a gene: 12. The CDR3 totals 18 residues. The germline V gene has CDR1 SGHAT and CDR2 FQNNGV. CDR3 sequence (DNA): TGTGCCAGCAGCCCTAGTCGTGCGGGAGGGCCTAACACCGGGGAGCTGTTTTTT. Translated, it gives CASSPSRAGGPNTGELFF.

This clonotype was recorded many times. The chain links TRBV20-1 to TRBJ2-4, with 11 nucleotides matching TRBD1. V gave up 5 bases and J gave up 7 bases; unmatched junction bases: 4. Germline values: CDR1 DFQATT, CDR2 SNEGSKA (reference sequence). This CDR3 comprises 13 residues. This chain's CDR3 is CSAGQGAFNIQYF. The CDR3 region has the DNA TGCAGTGCTGGACAGGGGGCTTTTAACATTCAGTACTTC.

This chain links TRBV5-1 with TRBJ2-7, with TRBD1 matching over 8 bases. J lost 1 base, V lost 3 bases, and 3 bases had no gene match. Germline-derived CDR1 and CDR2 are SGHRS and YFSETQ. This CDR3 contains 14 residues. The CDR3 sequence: CASSSNRGSYEQYF. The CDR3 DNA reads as TGCGCCAGCAGCTCGAACAGGGGGTCCTACGAGCAGTACTTC.

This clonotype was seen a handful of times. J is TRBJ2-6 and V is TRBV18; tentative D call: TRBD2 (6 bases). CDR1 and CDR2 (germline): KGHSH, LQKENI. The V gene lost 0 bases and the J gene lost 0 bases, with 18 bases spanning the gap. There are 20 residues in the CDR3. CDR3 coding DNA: TGTGCCAGCTCACCACCGGCGCTGGCGGGGCGAATCTCTGGGGCCAACGTCCTGACTTTC. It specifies CASSPPALAGRISGANVLTF. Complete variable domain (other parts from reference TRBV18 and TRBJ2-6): NAGVMQNPRHLVRRRGQEARLRCSPMKGHSHVYWYRQLPEEGLKFMVYLQKENIIDESGMPKERFSAEFPKEGPSILRIQQVVRGDSAAYFCASSPPALAGRISGANVLTFGAGSRLTVL.

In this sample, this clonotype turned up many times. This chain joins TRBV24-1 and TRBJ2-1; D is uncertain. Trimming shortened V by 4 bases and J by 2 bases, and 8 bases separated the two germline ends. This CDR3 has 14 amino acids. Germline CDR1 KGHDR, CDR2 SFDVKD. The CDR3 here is CATSEGVPYNEQFF. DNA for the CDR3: TGTGCCACCAGTGAGGGCGTCCCCTACAATGAGCAGTTCTTC.

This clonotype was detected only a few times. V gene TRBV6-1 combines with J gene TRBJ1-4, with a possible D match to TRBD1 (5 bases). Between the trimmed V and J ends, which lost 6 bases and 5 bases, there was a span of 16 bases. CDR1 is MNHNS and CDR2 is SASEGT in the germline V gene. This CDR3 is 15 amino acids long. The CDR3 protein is CASRPTGTINEKLFF. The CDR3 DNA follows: TGTGCCAGCAGACCTACCGGGACCATCAATGAAAAACTGTTTTTT.

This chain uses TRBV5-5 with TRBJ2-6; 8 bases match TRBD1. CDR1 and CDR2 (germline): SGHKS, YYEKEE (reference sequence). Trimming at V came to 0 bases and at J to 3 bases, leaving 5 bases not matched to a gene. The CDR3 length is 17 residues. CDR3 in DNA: TGTGCCAGCAGCTTGGAGGCAGGGGGCTATGGGGCCAACGTCCTGACTTTC. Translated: CASSLEAGGYGANVLTF.

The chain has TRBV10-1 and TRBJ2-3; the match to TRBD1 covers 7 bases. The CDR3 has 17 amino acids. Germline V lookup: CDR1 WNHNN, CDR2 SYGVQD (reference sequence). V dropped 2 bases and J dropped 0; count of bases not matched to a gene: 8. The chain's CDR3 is CASSEGPTGPSTDTQYF. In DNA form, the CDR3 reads TGCGCCAGCAGTGAGGGTCCGACAGGGCCCAGCACAGATACGCAGTATTTT.

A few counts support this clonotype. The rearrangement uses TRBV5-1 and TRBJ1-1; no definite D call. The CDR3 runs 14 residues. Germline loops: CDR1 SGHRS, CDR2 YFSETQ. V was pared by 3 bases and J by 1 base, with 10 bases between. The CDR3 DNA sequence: TGCGCCAGCAGCTCCCAGATGGGGAACACTGAAGCTTTCTTT. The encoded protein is CASSSQMGNTEAFF.

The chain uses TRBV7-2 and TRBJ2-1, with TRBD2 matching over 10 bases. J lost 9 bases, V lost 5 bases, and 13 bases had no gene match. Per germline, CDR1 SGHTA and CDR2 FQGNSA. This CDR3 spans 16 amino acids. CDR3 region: CASSIGVAGGAGEQFF. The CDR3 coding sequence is TGTGCCAGCAGCATAGGAGTAGCGGGAGGCGCAGGTGAGCAGTTCTTC.

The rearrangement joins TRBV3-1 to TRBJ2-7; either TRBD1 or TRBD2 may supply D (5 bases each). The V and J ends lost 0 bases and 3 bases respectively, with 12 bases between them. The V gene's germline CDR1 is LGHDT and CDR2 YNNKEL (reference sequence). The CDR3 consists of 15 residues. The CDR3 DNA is TGTGCCAGCAGCCAAGACCGGGACGGGCTCTACGAGCAGTACTTC. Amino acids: CASSQDRDGLYEQYF.

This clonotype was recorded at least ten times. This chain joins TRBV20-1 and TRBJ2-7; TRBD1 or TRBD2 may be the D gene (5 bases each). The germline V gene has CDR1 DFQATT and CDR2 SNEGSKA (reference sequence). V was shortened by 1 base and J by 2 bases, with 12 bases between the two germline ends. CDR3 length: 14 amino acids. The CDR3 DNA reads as TGCAGTGCTAGAGTAGGGACGGAAGCCTACGAGCAGTACTTC. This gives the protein CSARVGTEAYEQYF.

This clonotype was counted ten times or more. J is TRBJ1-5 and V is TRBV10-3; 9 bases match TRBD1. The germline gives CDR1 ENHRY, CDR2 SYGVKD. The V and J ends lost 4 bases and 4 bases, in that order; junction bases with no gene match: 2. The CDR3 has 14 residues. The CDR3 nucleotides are TGTGCCATCAGTGCAGGGACAGGGAATCAGCCCCAGCATTTT. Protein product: CAISAGTGNQPQHF.

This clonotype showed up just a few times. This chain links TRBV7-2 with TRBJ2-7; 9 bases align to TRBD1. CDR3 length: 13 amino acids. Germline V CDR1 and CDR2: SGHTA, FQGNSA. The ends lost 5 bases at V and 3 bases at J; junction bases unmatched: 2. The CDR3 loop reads CASSNRGLYEQYF. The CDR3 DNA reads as TGTGCCAGCAGCAACAGGGGGCTCTACGAGCAGTACTTC.

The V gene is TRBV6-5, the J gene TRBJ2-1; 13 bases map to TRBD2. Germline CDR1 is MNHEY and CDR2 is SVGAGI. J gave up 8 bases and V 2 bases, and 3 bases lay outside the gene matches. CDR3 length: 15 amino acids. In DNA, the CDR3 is TGTGCCAGCAGTTACGGACTAGCGGGAGACTATGAGCAGTTCTTC. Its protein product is CASSYGLAGDYEQFF.

The CDR3 reads CASNDRVSTDTQYF. The CDR3 DNA reads as TGCGCCAGCAACGACAGGGTTAGCACAGATACGCAGTATTTT. V usage is TRBV5-1 and J usage is TRBJ2-3; 7 nucleotides agree with TRBD1. Germline CDR1 reads SGHRS; CDR2 reads YFSETQ. The V gene end was trimmed by 6 bases and the J gene end by 0 bases; junction bases not matched to a gene: 4. This CDR3 is 14 amino acids long. The entire variable domain, with the rest obtained from reference TRBV5-1 and TRBJ2-3, is as follows: KAGVTQTPRYLIKTRGQQVTLSCSPISGHRSVSWYQQTPGQGLQFLFEYFSETQRNKGNFPGRFSGRQFSNSRSEMNVSTLELGDSALYLCASNDRVSTDTQYFGPGTRLTVL.

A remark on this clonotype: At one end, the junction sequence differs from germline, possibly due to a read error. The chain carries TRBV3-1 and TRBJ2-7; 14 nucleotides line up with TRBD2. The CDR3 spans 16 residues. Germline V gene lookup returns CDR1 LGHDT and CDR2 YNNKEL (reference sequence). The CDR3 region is CACSQDGTSGSYEQYF. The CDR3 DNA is TGTGCCTGCAGCCAAGATGGGACTAGCGGGAGCTACGAGCAGTACTTC.

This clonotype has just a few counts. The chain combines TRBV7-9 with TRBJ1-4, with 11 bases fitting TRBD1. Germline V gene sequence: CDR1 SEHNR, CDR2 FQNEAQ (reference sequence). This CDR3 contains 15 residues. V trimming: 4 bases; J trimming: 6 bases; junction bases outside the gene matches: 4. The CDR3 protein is CASSSGQGAYEKLFF. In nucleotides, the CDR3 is TGTGCCAGCAGCTCCGGACAGGGGGCGTATGAAAAACTGTTTTTT.

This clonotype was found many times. CDR3 residues: CASRRRGAYSGNTIYF. CDR3 nucleotide sequence: TGTGCCAGCCGCCGGCGAGGGGCGTACTCTGGAAACACCATATATTTT. The rearrangement uses TRBV6-1 and TRBJ1-3; D possibly corresponds to TRBD1 (5 bases). This CDR3 region has 16 residues. Germline V CDR1 and CDR2: MNHNS, SASEGT. Trimming removed 8 bases from V and 0 bases from J, with 17 bases in between.

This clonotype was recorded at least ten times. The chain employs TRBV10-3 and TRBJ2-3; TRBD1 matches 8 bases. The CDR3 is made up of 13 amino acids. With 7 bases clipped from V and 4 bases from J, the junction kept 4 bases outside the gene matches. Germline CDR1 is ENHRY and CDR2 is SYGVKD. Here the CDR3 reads CAITQGAADTQYF. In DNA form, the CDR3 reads TGTGCCATCACTCAGGGGGCGGCAGATACGCAGTATTTT.

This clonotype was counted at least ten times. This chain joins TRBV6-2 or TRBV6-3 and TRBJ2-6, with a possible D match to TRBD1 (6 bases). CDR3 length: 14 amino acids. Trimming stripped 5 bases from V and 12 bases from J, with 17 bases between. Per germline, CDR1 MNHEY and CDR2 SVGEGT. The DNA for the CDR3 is TGTGCCAGCAGTACCACGGGACACTTCGTCGTCCTGACTTTC. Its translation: CASSTTGHFVVLTF.

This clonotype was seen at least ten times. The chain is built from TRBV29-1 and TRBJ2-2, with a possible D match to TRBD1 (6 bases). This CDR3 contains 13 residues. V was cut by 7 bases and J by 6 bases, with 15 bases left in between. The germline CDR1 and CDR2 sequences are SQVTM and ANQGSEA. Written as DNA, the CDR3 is TGCAGCGGTTTACTACAGGGCCCCGGGGAGCTGTTTTTT. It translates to CSGLLQGPGELFF.

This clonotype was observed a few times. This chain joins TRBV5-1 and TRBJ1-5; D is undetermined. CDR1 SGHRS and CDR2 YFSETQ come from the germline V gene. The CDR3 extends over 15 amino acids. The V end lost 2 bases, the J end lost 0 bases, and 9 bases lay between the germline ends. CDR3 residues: CASSLAPSSNQPQHF. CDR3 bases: TGCGCCAGCAGCTTAGCCCCAAGTAGCAATCAGCCCCAGCATTTT. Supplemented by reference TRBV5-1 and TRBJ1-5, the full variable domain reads KAGVTQTPRYLIKTRGQQVTLSCSPISGHRSVSWYQQTPGQGLQFLFEYFSETQRNKGNFPGRFSGRQFSNSRSEMNVSTLELGDSALYLCASSLAPSSNQPQHFGDGTRLSIL.

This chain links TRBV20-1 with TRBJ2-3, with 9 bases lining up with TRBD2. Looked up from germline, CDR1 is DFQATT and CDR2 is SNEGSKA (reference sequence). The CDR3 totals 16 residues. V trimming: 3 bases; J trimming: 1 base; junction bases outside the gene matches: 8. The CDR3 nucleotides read TGCAGTGCTAGTTCTAGCGGGGTGGCTGGCACAGATACGCAGTATTTT. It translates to CSASSSGVAGTDTQYF.

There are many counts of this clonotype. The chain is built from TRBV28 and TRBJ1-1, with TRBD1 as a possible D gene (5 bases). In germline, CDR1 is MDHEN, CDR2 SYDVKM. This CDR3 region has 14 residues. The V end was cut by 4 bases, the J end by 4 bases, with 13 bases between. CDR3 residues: CASSYRSQGTEAFF. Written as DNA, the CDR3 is TGTGCCAGCAGTTACAGGAGCCAGGGCACTGAAGCTTTCTTT. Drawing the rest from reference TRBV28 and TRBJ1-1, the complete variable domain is DVKVTQSSRYLVKRTGEKVFLECVQDMDHENMFWYRQDPGLGLRLIYFSYDVKMKEKGDIPEGYSVSREKKERFSLILESASTNQTSMYLCASSYRSQGTEAFFGQGTRLTVV.

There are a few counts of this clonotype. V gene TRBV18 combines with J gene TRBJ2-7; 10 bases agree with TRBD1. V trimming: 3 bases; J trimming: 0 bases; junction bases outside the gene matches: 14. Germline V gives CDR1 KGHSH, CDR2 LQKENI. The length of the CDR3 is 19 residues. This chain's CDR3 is CASSPRGQGTQTISYEQYF. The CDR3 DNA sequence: TGTGCCAGCTCACCCAGGGGACAGGGGACCCAAACAATCTCCTACGAGCAGTACTTC. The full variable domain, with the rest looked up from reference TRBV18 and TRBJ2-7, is NAGVMQNPRHLVRRRGQEARLRCSPMKGHSHVYWYRQLPEEGLKFMVYLQKENIIDESGMPKERFSAEFPKEGPSILRIQQVVRGDSAAYFCASSPRGQGTQTISYEQYFGPGTRLTVT.

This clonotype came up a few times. The CDR3 sequence: CASVYNYGYTF. In nucleotides, the CDR3 is TGTGCCAGTGTATATAACTATGGCTACACCTTC. This chain links TRBV7-2 with TRBJ1-2; D remains ambiguous. This CDR3 region has 11 residues. Germline V gene data show CDR1 as SGHTA and CDR2 as FQGNSA. With 9 bases removed from V and 1 base from J, the gap between germline ends came to 6 bases.